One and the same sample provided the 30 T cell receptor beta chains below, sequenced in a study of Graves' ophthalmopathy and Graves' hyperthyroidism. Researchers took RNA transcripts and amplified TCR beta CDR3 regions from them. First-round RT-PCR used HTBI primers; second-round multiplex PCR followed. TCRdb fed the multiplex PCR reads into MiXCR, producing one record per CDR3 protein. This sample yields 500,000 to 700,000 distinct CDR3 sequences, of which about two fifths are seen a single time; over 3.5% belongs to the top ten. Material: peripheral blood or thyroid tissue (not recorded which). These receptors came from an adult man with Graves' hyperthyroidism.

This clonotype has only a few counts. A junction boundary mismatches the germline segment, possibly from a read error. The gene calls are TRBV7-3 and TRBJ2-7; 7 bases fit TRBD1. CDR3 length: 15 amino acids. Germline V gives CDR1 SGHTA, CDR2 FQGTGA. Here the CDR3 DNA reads TGTGCCAGCAGCTTAACAGGGGGCCCATCCTGCGAGCAGTACTTC. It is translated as CASSLTGGPSCEQYF. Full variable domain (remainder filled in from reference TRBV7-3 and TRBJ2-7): GAGVSQTPSNKVTEKGKYVELRCDPISGHTALYWYRQSLGQGPEFLIYFQGTGAADDSGLPNDRFFAVRPEGSVSTLKIQRTERGDSAVYLCASSLTGGPSCEQYFGPGTRLTVT.

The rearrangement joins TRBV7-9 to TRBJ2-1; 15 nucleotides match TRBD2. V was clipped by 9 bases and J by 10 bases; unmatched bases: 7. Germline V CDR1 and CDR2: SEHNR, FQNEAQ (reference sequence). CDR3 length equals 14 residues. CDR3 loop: CASSIGTSGGEQFF. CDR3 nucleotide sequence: TGTGCCAGTAGTATCGGGACTAGCGGGGGGGAGCAGTTCTTC.

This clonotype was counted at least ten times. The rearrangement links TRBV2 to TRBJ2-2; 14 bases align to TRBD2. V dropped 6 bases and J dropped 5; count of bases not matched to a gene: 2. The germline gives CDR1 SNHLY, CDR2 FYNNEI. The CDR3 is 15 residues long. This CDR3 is CASRTSGGATGELFF. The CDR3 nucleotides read TGTGCCAGCAGGACTAGCGGGGGGGCAACCGGGGAGCTGTTTTTT. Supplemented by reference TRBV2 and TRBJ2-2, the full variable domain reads EPEVTQTPSHQVTQMGQEVILRCVPISNHLYFYWYRQILGQKVEFLVSFYNNEISEKSEIFDDQFSVERPDGSNFTLKIRSTKLEDSAMYFCASRTSGGATGELFFGEGSRLTVL.

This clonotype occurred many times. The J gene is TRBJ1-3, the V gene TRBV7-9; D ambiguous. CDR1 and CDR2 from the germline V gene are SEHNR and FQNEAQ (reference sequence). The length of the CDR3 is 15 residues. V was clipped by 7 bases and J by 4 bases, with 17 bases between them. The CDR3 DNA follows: TGTGCCAGCACCAAACGAGAGGTAGAAGGAAACACCATATATTTT. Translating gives CASTKREVEGNTIYF. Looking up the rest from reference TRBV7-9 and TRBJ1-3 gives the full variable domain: DTGVSQNPRHKITKRGQNVTFRCDPISEHNRLYWYRQTLGQGPEFLTYFQNEAQLEKSRLLSDRFSAERPKGSFSTLEIQRTEQGDSAMYLCASTKREVEGNTIYFGEGSWLTVV.

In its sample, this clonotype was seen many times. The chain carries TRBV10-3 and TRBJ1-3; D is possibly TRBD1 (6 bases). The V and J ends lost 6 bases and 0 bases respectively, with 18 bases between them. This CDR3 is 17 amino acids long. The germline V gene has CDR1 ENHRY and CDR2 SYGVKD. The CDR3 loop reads CAISALRDTVSGNTIYF. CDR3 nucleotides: TGTGCCATCAGCGCGCTCCGGGACACAGTCTCTGGAAACACCATATATTTT.

The CDR3 protein is CSVGRVGRYGYTF. The CDR3 DNA reads TGCAGCGTTGGGAGGGTGGGACGGTATGGCTACACCTTC. J is TRBJ1-2 and V is TRBV20-1; D is possibly TRBD1 (5 bases). CDR3 length: 13 amino acids. Germline CDR1 reads DFQATT; CDR2 reads SNEGSKA (reference sequence).

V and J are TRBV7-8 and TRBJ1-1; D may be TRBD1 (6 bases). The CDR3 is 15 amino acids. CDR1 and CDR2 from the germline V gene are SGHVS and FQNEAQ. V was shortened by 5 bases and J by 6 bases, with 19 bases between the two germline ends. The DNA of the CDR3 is TGTGCCAGCAGCATATACAGGGTGGGTCAACCTGAAGCTTTCTTT. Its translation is CASSIYRVGQPEAFF.

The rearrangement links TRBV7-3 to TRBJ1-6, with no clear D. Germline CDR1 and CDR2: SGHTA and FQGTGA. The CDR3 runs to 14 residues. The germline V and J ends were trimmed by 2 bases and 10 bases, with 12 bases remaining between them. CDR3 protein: CASSLEGLWSPLHF. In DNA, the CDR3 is TGTGCCAGCAGCTTAGAGGGTTTATGGTCACCCCTCCACTTT.

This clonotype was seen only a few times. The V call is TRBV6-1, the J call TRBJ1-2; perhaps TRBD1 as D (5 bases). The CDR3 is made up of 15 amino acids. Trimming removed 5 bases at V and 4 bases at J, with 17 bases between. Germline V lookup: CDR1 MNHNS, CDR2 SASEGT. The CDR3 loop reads CASSRGERRGYGYTF. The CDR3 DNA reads TGTGCCAGCAGTCGGGGGGAGCGCCGCGGCTATGGCTACACCTTC.

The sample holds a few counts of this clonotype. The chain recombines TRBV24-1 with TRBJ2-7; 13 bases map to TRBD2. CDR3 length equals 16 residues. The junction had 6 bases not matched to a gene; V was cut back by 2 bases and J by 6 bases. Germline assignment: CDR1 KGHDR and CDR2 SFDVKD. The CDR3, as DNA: TGTGCCACCAGTGATTCGACCGGGACTAGCGGGACCGAGCAGTACTTC. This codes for CATSDSTGTSGTEQYF.

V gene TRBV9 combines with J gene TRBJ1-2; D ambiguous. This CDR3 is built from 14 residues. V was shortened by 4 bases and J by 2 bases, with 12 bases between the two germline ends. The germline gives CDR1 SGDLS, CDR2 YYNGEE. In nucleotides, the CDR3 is TGTGCCAGCAGCCAAGCAGGCGGAAACTATGGCTACACCTTC. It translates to CASSQAGGNYGYTF.

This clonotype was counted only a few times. CDR3 protein: CASSRQQGGTNEKLFF. The CDR3, as DNA: TGCGCCAGCAGCAGACAACAGGGGGGAACTAATGAAAAACTGTTTTTT. This chain joins TRBV4-1 and TRBJ1-4; 8 nucleotides align to TRBD1. Trimming took 5 bases from V and 1 from J; bases not matched to a gene: 6. The V gene's germline CDR1 is MGHRA and CDR2 YSYEKL. The CDR3 length is 16 residues.

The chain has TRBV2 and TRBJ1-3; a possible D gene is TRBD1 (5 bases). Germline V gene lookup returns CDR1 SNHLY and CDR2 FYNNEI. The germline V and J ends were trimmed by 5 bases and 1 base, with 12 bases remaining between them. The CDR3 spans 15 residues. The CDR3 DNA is TGTGCCAGCAGTTTGCAGGGATGGTCTGGAAACACCATATATTTT. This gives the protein CASSLQGWSGNTIYF.

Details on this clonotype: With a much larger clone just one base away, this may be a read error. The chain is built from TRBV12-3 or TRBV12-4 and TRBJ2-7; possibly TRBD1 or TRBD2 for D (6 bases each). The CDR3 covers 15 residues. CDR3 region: CAISQRRGGGYEQYF. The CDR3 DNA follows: TGTGCCATCAGTCAAAGGAGAGGGGGAGGCTACGAGCAGTACTTC.

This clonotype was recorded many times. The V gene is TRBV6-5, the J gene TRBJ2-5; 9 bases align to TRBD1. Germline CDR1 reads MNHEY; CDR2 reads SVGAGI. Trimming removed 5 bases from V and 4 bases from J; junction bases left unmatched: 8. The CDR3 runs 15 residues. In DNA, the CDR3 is TGTGCCAGCAGTGAAGCCGACAGGGGGGGAGAGACCCAGTACTTC. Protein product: CASSEADRGGETQYF.

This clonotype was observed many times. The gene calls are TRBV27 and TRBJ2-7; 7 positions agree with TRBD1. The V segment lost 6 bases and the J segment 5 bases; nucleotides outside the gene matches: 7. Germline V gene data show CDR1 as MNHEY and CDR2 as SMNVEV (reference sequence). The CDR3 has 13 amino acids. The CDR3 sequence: CASRGHGTDEQYF. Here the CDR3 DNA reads TGTGCCAGCAGGGGCCACGGGACAGACGAGCAGTACTTC.

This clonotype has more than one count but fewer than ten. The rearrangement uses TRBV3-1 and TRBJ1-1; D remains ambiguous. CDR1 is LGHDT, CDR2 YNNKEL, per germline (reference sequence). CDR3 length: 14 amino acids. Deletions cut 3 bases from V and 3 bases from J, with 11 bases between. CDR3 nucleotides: TGTGCCAGCAGCCACCCCGGACGGTACACTGAAGCTTTCTTT. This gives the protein CASSHPGRYTEAFF.

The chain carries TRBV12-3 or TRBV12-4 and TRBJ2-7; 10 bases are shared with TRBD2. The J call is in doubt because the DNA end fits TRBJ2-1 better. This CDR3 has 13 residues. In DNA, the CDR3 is TGTGCCAGCAGTTTAACAGCGGGAGGGGGGCAGTTCTTC. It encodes CASSLTAGGGQFF.

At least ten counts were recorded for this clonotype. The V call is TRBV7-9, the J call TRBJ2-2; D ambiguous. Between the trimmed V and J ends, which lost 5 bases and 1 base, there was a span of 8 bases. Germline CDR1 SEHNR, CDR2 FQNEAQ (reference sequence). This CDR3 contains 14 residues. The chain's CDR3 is CASSPGVNTGELFF. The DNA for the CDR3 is TGTGCCAGCAGCCCAGGTGTGAACACCGGGGAGCTGTTTTTT.

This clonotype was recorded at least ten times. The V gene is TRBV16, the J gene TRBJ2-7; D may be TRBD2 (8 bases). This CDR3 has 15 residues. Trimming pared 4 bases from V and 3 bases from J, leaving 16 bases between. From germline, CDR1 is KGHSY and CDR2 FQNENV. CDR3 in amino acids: CASSPLAGTDYEQYF. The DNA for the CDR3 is TGTGCCAGCAGCCCTTTAGCGGGGACAGACTACGAGCAGTACTTC.

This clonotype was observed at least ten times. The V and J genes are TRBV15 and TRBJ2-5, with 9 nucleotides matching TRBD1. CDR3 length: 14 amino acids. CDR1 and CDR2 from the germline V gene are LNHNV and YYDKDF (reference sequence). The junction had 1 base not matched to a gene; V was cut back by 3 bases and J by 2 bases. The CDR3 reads CATSSGQGQETQYF. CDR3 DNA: TGTGCCACCAGCAGCGGACAGGGGCAAGAGACCCAGTACTTC.

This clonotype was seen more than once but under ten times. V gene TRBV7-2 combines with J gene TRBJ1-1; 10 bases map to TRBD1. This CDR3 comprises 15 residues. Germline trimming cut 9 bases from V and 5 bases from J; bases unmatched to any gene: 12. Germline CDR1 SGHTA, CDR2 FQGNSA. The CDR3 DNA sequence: TGTGCCAGTAGTATCTACGGACAGGGGGGAACTGAAGCTTTCTTT. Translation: CASSIYGQGGTEAFF.

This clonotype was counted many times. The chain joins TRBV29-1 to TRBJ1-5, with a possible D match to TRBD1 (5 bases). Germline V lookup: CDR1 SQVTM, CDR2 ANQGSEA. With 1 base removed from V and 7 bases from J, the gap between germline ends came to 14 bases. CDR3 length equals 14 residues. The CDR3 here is CSVEAEGLGQPQHF. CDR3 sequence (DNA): TGCAGCGTTGAAGCTGAGGGGCTGGGGCAGCCCCAGCATTTT.

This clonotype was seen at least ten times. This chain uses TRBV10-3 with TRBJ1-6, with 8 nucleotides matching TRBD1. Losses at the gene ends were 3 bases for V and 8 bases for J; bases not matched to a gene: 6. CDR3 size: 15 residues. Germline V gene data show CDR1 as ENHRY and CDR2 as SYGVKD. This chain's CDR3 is CAISDGGTGYSPLHF. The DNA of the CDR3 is TGTGCCATCAGTGATGGAGGGACAGGCTATTCACCCCTCCACTTT.

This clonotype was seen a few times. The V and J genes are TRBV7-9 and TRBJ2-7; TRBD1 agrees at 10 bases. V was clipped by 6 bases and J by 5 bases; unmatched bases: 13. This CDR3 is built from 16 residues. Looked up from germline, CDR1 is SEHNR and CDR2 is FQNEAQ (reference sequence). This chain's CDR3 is CASRPGTGVVWDEQYF. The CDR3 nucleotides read TGTGCCAGCAGACCCGGGACAGGGGTAGTTTGGGACGAGCAGTACTTC. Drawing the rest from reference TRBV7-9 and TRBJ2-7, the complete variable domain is DTGVSQNPRHKITKRGQNVTFRCDPISEHNRLYWYRQTLGQGPEFLTYFQNEAQLEKSRLLSDRFSAERPKGSFSTLEIQRTEQGDSAMYLCASRPGTGVVWDEQYFGPGTRLTVT.

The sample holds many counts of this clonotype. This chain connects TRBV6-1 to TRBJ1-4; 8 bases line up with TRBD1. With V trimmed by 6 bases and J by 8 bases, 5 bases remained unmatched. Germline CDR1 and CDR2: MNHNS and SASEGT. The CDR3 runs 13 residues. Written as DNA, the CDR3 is TGTGCCAGCAGCGGACAGGGCGGGGAAAAACTGTTTTTT. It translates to CASSGQGGEKLFF.

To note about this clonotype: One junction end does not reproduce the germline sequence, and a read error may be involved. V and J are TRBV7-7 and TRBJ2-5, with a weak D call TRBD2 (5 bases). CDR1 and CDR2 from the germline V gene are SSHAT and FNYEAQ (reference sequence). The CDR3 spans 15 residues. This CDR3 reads CASSLASTPGETQYF. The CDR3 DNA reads TGTGCTAGCAGCTTGGCATCCACACCGGGGGAGACCCAGTACTTC.

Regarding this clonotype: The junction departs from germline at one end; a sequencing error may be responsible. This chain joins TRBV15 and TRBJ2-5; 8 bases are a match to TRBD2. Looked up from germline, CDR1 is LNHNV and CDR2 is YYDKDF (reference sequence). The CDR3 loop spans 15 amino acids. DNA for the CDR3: TGTGCCGCCAGCAGCTTGGCGGGACTAGGAGAGACCCAGTACTTC. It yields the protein CAASSLAGLGETQYF.

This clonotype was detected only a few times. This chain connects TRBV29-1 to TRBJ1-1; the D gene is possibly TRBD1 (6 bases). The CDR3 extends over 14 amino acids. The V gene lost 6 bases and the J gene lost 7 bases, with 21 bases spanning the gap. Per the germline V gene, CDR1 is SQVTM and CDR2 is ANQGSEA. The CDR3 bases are TGCAGCGTGGGTAAGGACAGCCCGCTGCTTGAAGCTTTCTTT. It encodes CSVGKDSPLLEAFF.

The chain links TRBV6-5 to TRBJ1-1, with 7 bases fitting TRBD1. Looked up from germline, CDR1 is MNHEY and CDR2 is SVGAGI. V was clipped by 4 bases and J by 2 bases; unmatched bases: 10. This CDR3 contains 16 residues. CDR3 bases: TGTGCCAGCAGTTCCGTGAGGGGGCGGATCAACACTGAAGCTTTCTTT. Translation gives CASSSVRGRINTEAFF.